Presented here are 5 T cell receptor beta chains from one specimen sequenced in a study of yellow fever vaccine responses in identical twins. Via MiXCR, TCRdb re-called the RT-PCR reads, giving one row per CDR3 protein. Of around 15,000 distinct CDR3 sequences in the sample, roughly 80% are singletons; the top ten hold more than 1.5%. The sequencing used T cells from blood (PBMCs), unsorted or a sorted subset (not recorded which), collected before or after yellow fever vaccination (not recorded which). These TCRs come from a woman between 18 and 29 years old who received the yellow fever vaccine.

This clonotype appeared a few times. This chain links TRBV15 with TRBJ1-3; D remains unclear. The V end lost 5 bases, the J end lost 2 bases, and 4 bases lay between the germline ends. Germline-derived CDR1 and CDR2 are LNHNV and YYDKDF (reference sequence). The CDR3 is 12 residues long. This CDR3 is CATSGTGNTIYF. CDR3 DNA: TGTGCCACCAGCGGGACTGGAAACACCATATATTTT.

The chain links TRBV12-3 or TRBV12-4 to TRBJ2-7; D might be TRBD2 (6 bases). Trimming took 5 bases from V and 2 from J, leaving 16 bases between them. The CDR3 extends over 15 amino acids. The CDR3 coding sequence is TGTGCCAGCAGTCCTCGGGGGACCGTAACCTACGAGCAGTACTTC. This codes for CASSPRGTVTYEQYF.

The genes are TRBV13 and TRBJ2-3; D not resolved. Germline V gene data show CDR1 as PRHDT and CDR2 as FYEKMQ (reference sequence). This CDR3 has 10 amino acids. Trimming took off 8 bases at V and 6 bases at J, with 6 bases between the two ends. CDR3 in DNA: TGTGCCAGCGAAGGTGATACGCAGTATTTT. Protein: CASEGDTQYF.

V and J are TRBV11-2 and TRBJ1-3; D not resolved. The CDR3 covers 16 residues. V lost 0 bases and J lost 2, with 11 bases in between. CDR1 is SGHAT, CDR2 FQNNGV, per germline. The DNA of the CDR3 is TGTGCCAGCAGCTTAGAGGTGTTGGGAACTGGAAACACCATATATTTT. This translates into CASSLEVLGTGNTIYF.

This clonotype has only one observation. At one boundary the junction diverges from the germline segment, which might be a read error. V gene TRBV7-9 combines with J gene TRBJ2-7; D is unresolved. CDR1 and CDR2 (germline): SEHNR, FQNEAQ (reference sequence). CDR3 length equals 14 residues. CDR3 protein: CVSSAVETRYEQYF. The DNA for the CDR3 is TGTGTCAGCAGCGCAGTCGAGACCCGGTACGAGCAGTACTTC.